This TCR beta chain was sequenced in a study of blood T cell repertoires in COVID-19. Study-wide background: Some COVID-19 samples were acute and others convalescent; all came from the United States, Italy and Spain. T cells, B-cell-depleted T cells, or PBMCs provided the cDNA or gDNA that served as material.

V was cut by 3 bases and J by 0 bases, with 6 bases left in between. In germline, CDR1 is SGHDT, CDR2 YYEEEE. The CDR3 contains 13 residues. Data came from immunoSEQ multiplex PCR; TCRdb stores just in-frame clones and leaves some out. Among a few hundred thousand clones, around 82% were seen once, and the ten largest hold 0.85% to 0.9%. This clonotype originated in a human donor with COVID-19, enrolled during active disease. The donor label of this sample is uncertain. V and J are TRBV5-6 and TRBJ1-2; unclear D gene. Sequences were obtained from peripheral blood. DNA of the CDR3: TGTGCCAGCAGCTACCCAGCTAACTATGGCTACACCTTC. Protein sequence: CASSYPANYGYTF.